This T cell receptor beta chain was obtained from a study of CD8+ T cells in alopecia areata (dated by TCRdb to between 2018 and 2020). Describing the broader study: The treated patients, all with moderate-to-severe alopecia areata, were enrolled in an open-label pilot trial of oral tofacitinib given at 5 to 10 mg twice daily. Tofacitinib was administered for 6 to 18 months, and 6 months of follow-up off drug were then conducted to assess delayed response and recurrence. The SALT score, which quantifies the percentage of affected scalp surface area, was used to measure disease severity in treated patients. To study T cell clonal expansion in alopecia areata, the researchers applied high-throughput TCRbeta sequencing to both the C3H/HeJ mouse model and human patients. On the human side, TCRbeta sequencing was run on scalp tissue and on sorted CD4+ and CD8+ peripheral blood T cells from healthy controls and from alopecia areata patients with either patchy or totalis/universalis disease. Patients on tofacitinib were biopsied at baseline and after 4 and 24 weeks of treatment, and several of the patients also had a later scalp biopsy. Scalp clonality was compared among normal scalp (n=4), patchy alopecia areata scalp (n=8), and alopecia totalis/universalis scalp (n=8). RNA came from the PAXgene miRNA kit for fixed scalp, the miRNeasy kit for PBMCs, and the RNeasy kit for mouse skin. TCRbeta CDR3 regions were amplified by immunoSEQ multiplex PCR using 35 Vbeta forward and 13 Jbeta reverse primers. The full study reports these points: Tofacitinib significantly decreased scalp clonality and the number of expanded CD8+ clones among the top 100 scalp clones. Lesional scalp, especially in alopecia totalis/universalis, showed higher clonality and more expanded CD8+ clones than normal scalp, suggesting antigenic drive. Resident alphabeta T cells in normal human skin are also sequenced, complicating scalp TCR repertoire analysis, unlike mouse skin dominated by gammadelta T cells. Because the treated cohort was small and included a single nonresponder, larger studies are needed to assess links between baseline CD8+ expansion and response. Compared with mice, TCR sequences shared between patients were less clear, possibly partly because of HLA diversity across the patient population. During tofacitinib treatment, many expanded lesional clones remained in scalp and blood, and this persistence may partly explain relapse after treatment is stopped.

From cysteine to phenylalanine, the CDR3 is 17 amino acids long. The kept DNA is CDR3 alone, 51 bases in frame from the first base. V is reduced by 0 bases and J by 6 bases, leaving a spacing of 15 bases between them. CDR1 and CDR2 were assigned from the germline V gene as MGHRA and YSYEKL. The sample's time point label is to be understood as: about 5 months on oral tofacitinib. In the paper's terms, the treatment or condition label means: oral pan-JAK inhibitor, 5-10 mg twice daily. Lesional scalp punch biopsies and peripheral blood were collected from alopecia areata patients. PBMCs were isolated by density centrifugation and stained for CD3, CD4 and CD8, and CD4+ and CD8+ T cells were sorted on a FACSAria. About this clone: Its specific antigen is unknown. No much larger clone is present one base from it, and per-base qualities are unavailable.

The method behind the library was the immunoSEQ multiplex PCR assay. RNA was extracted from all samples and reverse transcribed into cDNA, which served as template for TCR sequencing. First-strand cDNA was synthesized using SuperScript III with a 2:1 mix of oligo-dT and random hexamers. Amplification bias was assessed with a synthetic immune receptor repertoire, and residual bias was removed computationally. Under the source paper's analysis protocol: After raw reads were preprocessed to remove errors, the CDR3 was defined following IMGT conventions as running from the conserved cysteine to phenylalanine. To get clonality, Shannon entropy was normalized by log2 of the number of productive unique TCRs and the result was subtracted from 1. Scalp TCRbeta sequences were cross-referenced with sorted blood CD4 and CD8 repertoires so that the CD4 or CD8 identity of scalp clones could be inferred. TCRdb limited this immuneACCESS table to in-frame rearrangements with V and J called. A share of clones is missing; checked studies link under half to unresolved V genes, and the rest is unexplained. That table supplies the V and J calls and clone size; D and trimming were determined from the DNA. The sample includes approximately 280,000 clones, with roughly 64% observed a single time. The ten most abundant clones make up over 1.5% of the sample.

The rearrangement combines TRBV4-1 with TRBJ1-6, with TRBD1 tentatively as D gene (6 bases match). The sequences come from CD4+ T cells sorted from blood, collected at week 24, from a patient treated with tofacitinib. This clonotype was obtained from a human donor with alopecia areata. The CDR3 region reads CASSQERGTGRNSPLHF. The sequenced DNA: TGCGCCAGCAGCCAAGAAAGGGGTACAGGGCGTAATTCACCCCTCCACTTT.